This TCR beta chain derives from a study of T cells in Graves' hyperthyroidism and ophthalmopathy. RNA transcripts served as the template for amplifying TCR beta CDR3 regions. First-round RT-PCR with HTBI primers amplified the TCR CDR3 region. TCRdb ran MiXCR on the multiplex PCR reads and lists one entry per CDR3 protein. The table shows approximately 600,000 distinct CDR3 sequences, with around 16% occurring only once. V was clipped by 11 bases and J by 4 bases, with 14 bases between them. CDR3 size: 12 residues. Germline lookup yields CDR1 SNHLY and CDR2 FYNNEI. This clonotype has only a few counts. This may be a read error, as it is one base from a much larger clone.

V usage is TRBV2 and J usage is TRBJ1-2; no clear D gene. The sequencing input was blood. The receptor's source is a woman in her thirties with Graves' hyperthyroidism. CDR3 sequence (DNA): TGTGCCGGCGCGAGTACTACCTATGGCTACACCTTC. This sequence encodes CAGASTTYGYTF. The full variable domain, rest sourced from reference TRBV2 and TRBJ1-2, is EPEVTQTPSHQVTQMGQEVILRCVPISNHLYFYWYRQILGQKVEFLVSFYNNEISEKSEIFDDQFSVERPDGSNFTLKIRSTKLEDSAMYFCAGASTTYGYTFGSGTRLTVV.